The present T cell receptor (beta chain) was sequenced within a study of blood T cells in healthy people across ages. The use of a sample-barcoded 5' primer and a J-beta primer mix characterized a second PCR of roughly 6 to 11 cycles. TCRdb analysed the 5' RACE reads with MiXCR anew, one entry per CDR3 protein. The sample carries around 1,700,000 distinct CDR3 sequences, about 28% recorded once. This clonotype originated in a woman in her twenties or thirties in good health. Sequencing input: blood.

CDR3 sequence (DNA): TGTGCCAGCAGCTTACTATTAGCCCCCGAGAGCTCCTACGAGCAGTACTTC. It encodes CASSLLLAPESSYEQYF. V and J are TRBV7-6 and TRBJ2-7; unclear D gene. Germline V gene lookup returns CDR1 SGHVS and CDR2 FNYEAQ. The CDR3 sequence is 17 residues long. With 2 bases removed from V and 0 bases from J, the gap between germline ends came to 17 bases.